This TCR beta chain derives from a study of beta chain features in type 1 diabetes. Study-wide points: Shorter TCRB CDR3s, moderately but significantly so, were found in Type 1 diabetes patients in all four CD4+ subsets. In the patient group, naive, central memory and Treg TCRB repertoires seemed more alike than in the healthy donor group.

This clone was seen a few times. Its target is unknown. Expressed TCRB transcripts got sequenced, as all isolated RNA was reverse transcribed. Assay used: immunoSEQ multiplex PCR; TCRdb lists only in-frame clones, some missing. This sample has about 650,000 clones; 9.5% to 15% occur once, and the top ten carry more than 0.1%. V lost 11 bases and J 5 bases, leaving 15 bases between the germline ends. Germline CDR1 is SGHAT and CDR2 is FQNNGV. The length of the CDR3 is 12 residues. This sequence joins TRBV11-2 and TRBJ2-5; no reliable D call. The specimen was naive CD4+ T cells from blood. The source is a man aged 25 to 40 with type 1 diabetes. The CDR3 here is CAGPVTRETQYF. DNA for the CDR3: TGTGCCGGGCCGGTCACGAGGGAGACCCAGTACTTC.